Below, 5 T cell receptor beta chains from the same sample are listed, as sequenced in a study of blood T cell repertoires in COVID-19. Assay: immunoSEQ multiplex PCR; the TCRdb copy retains only in-frame clones and omits some. Of a few hundred thousand clones listed, about 80% are singletons. The sample consisted of PBMCs or T cells enriched from blood (not recorded which). The receptors derive from a man in his forties or fifties who had recovered from COVID-19.

The chain's CDR3 is CASSFRGVQETQYF. DNA for the CDR3: TGTGCCAGCAGCTTTCGGGGAGTTCAGGAGACCCAGTACTTC. The genes are TRBV7-9 and TRBJ2-5; a weak D match, TRBD2 (5 bases). The CDR3 runs to 14 residues. V lost 3 bases, J lost 5 bases, and 13 bases lay in between. CDR1 and CDR2 (germline): SEHNR, FQNEAQ (reference sequence).

For this clone: At one boundary the junction diverges from the germline segment, which might be a read error. J is TRBJ2-1 and V is TRBV12-3 or TRBV12-4; no definite D call. The CDR3 sequence is 11 residues long. The CDR3 loop reads CASTIYDEQFF. DNA for the CDR3: TGTGCCAGCACCATCTACGATGAGCAGTTCTTC.

V gene TRBV7-9 combines with J gene TRBJ2-1, with TRBD1 matching over 11 bases. The germline gives CDR1 SEHNR, CDR2 FQNEAQ (reference sequence). J lost 8 bases, V lost 5 bases, and 8 bases had no gene match. CDR3 length: 15 amino acids. The CDR3 DNA sequence: TGTGCCAGCAGCACGGGGACAGGGGGAGTGGATGAGCAGTTCTTC. Encoded protein: CASSTGTGGVDEQFF. Combining the CDR3 with reference TRBV7-9 and TRBJ2-1 gives the whole variable domain DTGVSQNPRHKITKRGQNVTFRCDPISEHNRLYWYRQTLGQGPEFLTYFQNEAQLEKSRLLSDRFSAERPKGSFSTLEIQRTEQGDSAMYLCASSTGTGGVDEQFFGPGTRLTVL.

The chain carries TRBV5-1 and TRBJ2-3; D might be TRBD2 (7 bases). The V end lost 4 bases, the J end lost 3 bases, and 21 bases lay between the germline ends. CDR1 is SGHRS and CDR2 is YFSETQ in the germline V gene. The CDR3 spans 17 residues. Written as DNA, the CDR3 is TGCGCCAGCAGCACCGGAAAGGGGGGGGCCATAACAGATACGCAGTATTTT. The encoded protein is CASSTGKGGAITDTQYF.

This clone was counted a single time. CDR3 residues: CASSFVADSTGELFF. CDR3 nucleotides: TGTGCCAGCAGCTTTGTGGCGGATAGTACCGGGGAGCTGTTTTTT. The rearrangement joins TRBV7-8 to TRBJ2-2; D not certain. Trimming took off 3 bases at V and 5 bases at J, with 13 bases between the two ends. CDR3 length equals 15 residues. Germline CDR1 and CDR2: SGHVS and FQNEAQ.